Listed below are T cell receptor beta chains from one sample, sequenced in a study of T cell responses to AZD1222 COVID-19 vaccine. Data came from immunoSEQ multiplex PCR; TCRdb stores just in-frame clones and leaves some out. The sample holds 90,000 to 150,000 clones, 85% to 90% seen once. The input for sequencing was peripheral blood, taken on day 0 of AZD1222 vaccination. These receptors were collected from an adult in good health. Both conserved end residues are part of each CDR3. Clone sizes are given selectively: once, few, many, or a class where the clone is expanded.

size	J	V	CDR3
.	TRBJ2-5	TRBV29-1	CSVLDGARVTQYF
.	TRBJ1-1	TRBV2	CASSDWDTEAFF
.	TRBJ1-5	TRBV18	CASSPPGTGGNQPQHF
.	TRBJ1-5	TRBV4-3	CASSQEEGNQPQHF
.	TRBJ2-1	TRBV19	CASSHREPLHNEQFF
.	TRBJ2-1	TRBV18	CASSPRQEYNEQFF
.	TRBJ1-2	TRBV19	CASGEGYTF
.	TRBJ2-1	TRBV19	CASSQYRNNEQFF
.	TRBJ1-5	TRBV27	CASSLRLGGPQHF
once	TRBJ1-2	TRBV6-2/TRBV6-3	CASSSYRHGYTF
.	TRBJ2-7	TRBV7-3	CASSLTLGSYEQYF
.	TRBJ1-2	TRBV29-1	CSVDSDRANYGYTF
once	TRBJ2-3	TRBV2	CASSEEGLAGGYTDTQYF
.	TRBJ2-2	TRBV4-3	CASSQSRELNTGELFF
.	TRBJ2-7	TRBV5-1	CASSLGGYEQYF
.	TRBJ1-1	TRBV6-5	CASTQGGSRTEAFF
.	TRBJ1-5	TRBV5-3	CARQGTGGPNQPQHF
.	TRBJ2-7	TRBV10-3	CAISGFVSSYEQYF
few	TRBJ1-1	TRBV29-1	CSVEGDGKFMNTEAFF
.	TRBJ2-7	TRBV27	CASRPAGFNEQYF
.	TRBJ2-6	TRBV9	CASSVASSGANVLTF
once	TRBJ1-3	TRBV2	CASRSSGVGNTIYF
few	TRBJ1-1	TRBV5-4	CASSLAKGASNTEAFF
.	TRBJ1-1	TRBV20-1	CSASPGRYTEAFF
many	TRBJ2-1	TRBV11-3	CASSLGLAEDEQFF
.	TRBJ1-2	TRBV6-5	CASRTGSLYGYTF
.	TRBJ1-1	TRBV6-5	CAIDEGATEAFF
.	TRBJ1-1	TRBV20-1	CSASADYTEAFF